What follows are 27 T cell receptor beta chains derived from one specimen sequenced in a study of blood T cells in healthy people across ages. The use of a sample-barcoded 5' primer and a J-beta primer mix characterized a second PCR of 7 to 11 cycles. TCRdb passed the 5' RACE reads through MiXCR, listing each CDR3 protein once. This sample has over a million distinct CDR3 sequences, with over 35% found just once. The sequencing sample was made of blood. These receptors came from a woman aged 60 to 75 in good health.

J is TRBJ2-1 and V is TRBV20-1, with a tentative D call TRBD2 (6 bases). V was pared by 7 bases and J by 4 bases, with 23 bases between. This CDR3 region has 16 residues. Germline CDR1 DFQATT, CDR2 SNEGSKA (reference sequence). For the CDR3, the DNA is TGCAGTGTATTGGGTACTGGGGAGGCCTATTACAATGAGCAGTTCTTC. The encoded protein is CSVLGTGEAYYNEQFF.

This clonotype was seen only a few times. This chain connects TRBV7-2 to TRBJ2-7, with a possible D match to TRBD1 (5 bases). Trimming stripped 5 bases from V and 2 bases from J, with 16 bases between. Germline-derived CDR1 and CDR2 are SGHTA and FQGNSA. CDR3 length: 15 residues. CDR3 in amino acids: CASSPSLDSPYEQYF. For the CDR3, the DNA is TGTGCCAGCAGCCCAAGCCTTGACAGTCCCTACGAGCAGTACTTC.

The chain couples TRBV6-1 to TRBJ2-4; either TRBD1 or TRBD2 may supply D (5 bases each). The J call may be faulty, since TRBJ2-7 better matches the DNA end. The CDR3 is 12 amino acids. Germline-derived CDR1 and CDR2 are MNHNS and SASEGT. Written as DNA, the CDR3 is TGTGCCAGCAGGTTGGGACCCCACGAGCAGTACTTC. Residues: CASRLGPHEQYF.

V gene TRBV5-1 combines with J gene TRBJ2-2; perhaps D is TRBD1 or TRBD2 (5 bases each). The CDR3 covers 15 residues. The germline V gene has CDR1 SGHRS and CDR2 YFSETQ. V dropped 4 bases and J dropped 5 bases, with 15 bases sitting between them. The CDR3 loop is CASSPGTLGTGELFF. The DNA of the CDR3 is TGCGCCAGCAGCCCCGGGACCCTGGGAACCGGGGAGCTGTTTTTT.

This clonotype was counted a few times. This rearrangement joins TRBV2 to TRBJ2-4, with D unclear. Trimming left V 7 bases short and J 0 bases short, with 10 bases between. Germline V gene sequence: CDR1 SNHLY, CDR2 FYNNEI. There are 14 residues in the CDR3. The CDR3 DNA follows: TGTGCCAGCACCGATGGAGTAGCCAAAAACATTCAGTACTTC. This codes for CASTDGVAKNIQYF.

CDR3 DNA: TGTGCCAGCAGCCCAGATGGGACTAGCTTTGAGGGGAATGAGCAGTTCTTC. As protein: CASSPDGTSFEGNEQFF. This chain links TRBV7-8 with TRBJ2-1; TRBD2 matches at 9 bases. CDR3 length equals 17 residues. Germline-derived CDR1 and CDR2 are SGHVS and FQNEAQ. Trimming removed 5 bases from V and 7 bases from J; junction bases left unmatched: 15.

The chain joins TRBV12-3 or TRBV12-4 to TRBJ1-6; tentatively, D is TRBD1 (5 bases). The CDR3 runs to 14 residues. Trimming took off 5 bases at V and 10 bases at J, with 15 bases between the two ends. CDR3 region: CASSRDRKGSPLHF. The CDR3 nucleotides read TGTGCCAGCAGTCGAGACAGAAAAGGCTCACCCCTCCACTTT.

As to this clonotype: It may be a read error: a sequence one base away is much more abundant. V usage is TRBV20-1 and J usage is TRBJ2-1, with D unclear. The J call may be faulty, since TRBJ2-7 better matches the DNA end. The length of the CDR3 is 16 residues. Germline V gene data show CDR1 as DFQATT and CDR2 as SNEGSKA (reference sequence). CDR3 residues: CSARGPVAVLYNEQYF. CDR3 sequence (DNA): TGCAGTGCTAGAGGCCCCGTGGCGGTCCTCTACAATGAGCAGTACTTC.

This clonotype was observed a few times. The chain carries TRBV29-1 and TRBJ2-2, with D possibly being TRBD1 (6 bases). The germline gives CDR1 SQVTM, CDR2 ANQGSEA. V was trimmed by 5 bases and J by 2 bases, leaving 15 bases between them. This CDR3 is built from 15 residues. In nucleotides, the CDR3 is TGCAGCGTTCAAACCGGGACACGAAACACCGGGGAGCTGTTTTTT. Protein product: CSVQTGTRNTGELFF.

The chain uses TRBV15 and TRBJ2-7; 12 positions agree with TRBD2. Germline V gives CDR1 LNHNV, CDR2 YYDKDF (reference sequence). This CDR3 has 14 amino acids. V dropped 5 bases and J dropped 5; count of bases not matched to a gene: 4. The CDR3 DNA reads as TGTGCCACCAGCCCCGGACTAGCGGGAAACGAGCAGTACTTC. It encodes CATSPGLAGNEQYF.

The gene calls are TRBV3-1 and TRBJ2-5; 8 nucleotides align to TRBD1. From germline, CDR1 is LGHDT and CDR2 YNNKEL (reference sequence). Losses at the gene ends were 4 bases for V and 13 bases for J; bases not matched to a gene: 14. The CDR3 is made up of 14 amino acids. CDR3 residues: CASSPGTGATSTYF. CDR3 sequence (DNA): TGTGCCAGCAGCCCCGGGACAGGAGCTACGAGCACGTACTTC.

The rearrangement uses TRBV28 and TRBJ2-7; TRBD2 matches 7 bases. Germline V gene lookup returns CDR1 MDHEN and CDR2 SYDVKM. CDR3 length: 14 amino acids. J gave up 5 bases and V 3 bases, and 7 bases lay outside the gene matches. DNA of the CDR3: TGTGCCAGCAGTTTCGGGGGAGGGAGGCACGAGCAGTACTTC. Translating it yields CASSFGGGRHEQYF.

This clonotype was found many times. The chain links TRBV10-3 to TRBJ1-1; perhaps TRBD1 as D (5 bases). The CDR3 runs to 14 residues. The germline CDR1 and CDR2 sequences are ENHRY and SYGVKD. Trimming removed 4 bases at V and 3 bases at J, with 12 bases between. The CDR3 bases are TGTGCCATCAGTGTAGGGTTAGGGGACACTGAAGCTTTCTTT. Protein product: CAISVGLGDTEAFF.

The chain employs TRBV7-9 and TRBJ2-1; 12 nucleotides match TRBD2. The CDR3 has 14 amino acids. J lost 10 bases, V lost 6 bases, and 7 bases had no gene match. Germline values: CDR1 SEHNR, CDR2 FQNEAQ (reference sequence). The CDR3, as DNA: TGTGCCAGCAGACTTGGACTAGCGGGAAACGAGCAGTTCTTC. It translates to CASRLGLAGNEQFF. Based on the CDR3 plus reference TRBV7-9 and TRBJ2-1, the full variable domain is DTGVSQNPRHKITKRGQNVTFRCDPISEHNRLYWYRQTLGQGPEFLTYFQNEAQLEKSRLLSDRFSAERPKGSFSTLEIQRTEQGDSAMYLCASRLGLAGNEQFFGPGTRLTVL.

The rearrangement uses TRBV6-5 and TRBJ1-1, with TRBD1 as a possible D gene (6 bases). Germline V gene sequence: CDR1 MNHEY, CDR2 SVGAGI. The CDR3 is 16 residues long. Between the trimmed V and J ends, which lost 8 bases and 1 base, there was a span of 20 bases. CDR3 residues: CASSTRIGGKNTEAFF. CDR3 nucleotide sequence: TGTGCCAGCTCAACAAGGATCGGGGGCAAGAACACTGAAGCTTTCTTT.

V and J are TRBV7-8 and TRBJ1-2; D may be TRBD1 (5 bases). V was shortened by 5 bases and J by 0 bases, with 10 bases between the two germline ends. In germline, CDR1 is SGHVS, CDR2 FQNEAQ. The CDR3 runs 14 residues. For the CDR3, the DNA is TGTGCCAGCAGCGCAGGGATAGCTAACTATGGCTACACCTTC. The encoded protein is CASSAGIANYGYTF.

The chain joins TRBV27 to TRBJ1-2; no definite D call. The V end was cut by 1 base, the J end by 5 bases, with 14 bases between. Germline V gives CDR1 MNHEY, CDR2 SMNVEV (reference sequence). CDR3 length: 15 residues. This CDR3 reads CASSLYTNSVYGYTF. CDR3 in DNA: TGTGCCAGCAGTTTATATACCAACAGCGTATATGGCTACACCTTC.

This chain connects TRBV9 to TRBJ2-7; tentatively, D is TRBD1 (5 bases). Germline V lookup: CDR1 SGDLS, CDR2 YYNGEE. Trimming removed 3 bases at V and 3 bases at J, with 13 bases between. The CDR3 has 14 amino acids. CDR3 residues: CASSAADSYYEQYF. The DNA of the CDR3 is TGTGCCAGCAGCGCGGCAGACAGCTACTACGAGCAGTACTTC.

The chain uses TRBV9 and TRBJ2-3, with D perhaps matching TRBD2 (5 bases). There are 16 residues in the CDR3. Germline V gene sequence: CDR1 SGDLS, CDR2 YYNGEE. Trimming took off 0 bases at V and 2 bases at J, with 13 bases between the two ends. CDR3 coding DNA: TGTGCCAGCAGCGTAGTGACTATCGGCTTCACAGATACGCAGTATTTT. Its protein product is CASSVVTIGFTDTQYF. Full variable domain (missing parts from reference TRBV9 and TRBJ2-3): DSGVTQTPKHLITATGQRVTLRCSPRSGDLSVYWYQQSLDQGLQFLIQYYNGEERAKGNILERFSAQQFPDLHSELNLSSLELGDSALYFCASSVVTIGFTDTQYFGPGTRLTVL.

V gene TRBV27 combines with J gene TRBJ2-1; 9 bases line up with TRBD1. The CDR3 is 14 amino acids. V lost 5 bases, J lost 5 bases, and 4 bases stayed unmatched. The germline V gene has CDR1 MNHEY and CDR2 SMNVEV (reference sequence). CDR3 nucleotides: TGTGCCAGCAGTAACAGGGGGCAGAACAATGAGCAGTTCTTC. Amino acids: CASSNRGQNNEQFF.

This clonotype showed up just a few times. The J gene is TRBJ2-3, the V gene TRBV15, with a possible D match to TRBD2 (5 bases). Trimming took off 2 bases at V and 6 bases at J, with 15 bases between the two ends. Germline CDR1 is LNHNV and CDR2 is YYDKDF (reference sequence). The CDR3 totals 15 residues. CDR3 nucleotide sequence: TGTGCCACCAGCAGATTGCGGGCAAACATGGATACGCAGTATTTT. Translated, it gives CATSRLRANMDTQYF. The entire variable domain, with the rest obtained from reference TRBV15 and TRBJ2-3, is as follows: DAMVIQNPRYQVTQFGKPVTLSCSQTLNHNVMYWYQQKSSQAPKLLFHYYDKDFNNEADTPDNFQSRRPNTSFCFLDIRSPGLGDTAMYLCATSRLRANMDTQYFGPGTRLTVL.

This clonotype was found a few times. The rearrangement links TRBV5-1 to TRBJ2-7, with D possibly matching TRBD1 (6 bases). CDR3 length: 16 residues. V was cut by 0 bases and J by 4 bases, with 17 bases left in between. Per germline, CDR1 SGHRS and CDR2 YFSETQ. CDR3 coding DNA: TGCGCCAGCAGCTTGGAAACCGGGACACGTTTGTACGAGCAGTACTTC. This translates into CASSLETGTRLYEQYF.

This clonotype was observed a handful of times. The V and J genes are TRBV7-9 and TRBJ1-2; the D is unclear. Per the germline V gene, CDR1 is SEHNR and CDR2 is FQNEAQ (reference sequence). Trimming left V 4 bases short and J 2 bases short, with 11 bases between. The CDR3 length is 14 residues. This CDR3 is CASSSGNLNYGYTF. CDR3 nucleotide sequence: TGTGCCAGCAGCTCCGGGAACCTGAACTATGGCTACACCTTC.

This clonotype was counted between two and nine times. The chain combines TRBV5-6 with TRBJ1-5; D might be TRBD1 (6 bases). Trimming shortened V by 3 bases and J by 3 bases, and 16 bases separated the two germline ends. This CDR3 has 16 amino acids. Germline CDR1 SGHDT, CDR2 YYEEEE. The CDR3 sequence: CASSSWGQQHNQPQHF. CDR3 in DNA: TGTGCCAGCAGCTCCTGGGGGCAGCAACACAATCAGCCCCAGCATTTT.

The V call is TRBV5-1, the J call TRBJ2-7; D is perhaps TRBD2 (6 bases). Germline V gene sequence: CDR1 SGHRS, CDR2 YFSETQ. The CDR3 has 14 residues. V was pared by 5 bases and J by 7 bases, with 19 bases between. The CDR3 reads CASSTGGPGNEQYF. The CDR3, as DNA: TGCGCCAGCAGTACCGGAGGGCCGGGTAATGAGCAGTACTTC.

The genes are TRBV20-1 and TRBJ2-7; 8 positions agree with TRBD1. The J call may not be correct, given that the DNA end is closer to TRBJ2-5. Germline lookup yields CDR1 DFQATT and CDR2 SNEGSKA (reference sequence). This CDR3 contains 14 residues. The CDR3 region is CSADVPGQVETQYF. The CDR3 DNA sequence: TGCAGTGCGGACGTACCGGGACAGGTAGAGACCCAGTACTTC.

This chain links TRBV7-9 with TRBJ1-2; D is undetermined. Germline lookup yields CDR1 SEHNR and CDR2 FQNEAQ (reference sequence). The CDR3 consists of 15 residues. With 4 bases removed from V and 4 bases from J, the gap between germline ends came to 16 bases. The CDR3 coding sequence is TGTGCCAGCAGCTCCGGGCGGCAGACCGCCTATGGCTACACCTTC. It is translated as CASSSGRQTAYGYTF.